Below, one TCR beta chain is given with its context. Antigen specificity is unknown. This sample was taken from a study of shared clonotypes between healthy human individuals. About the study: Participating donors consisted of two women and a few men aged 18 to 49.

Germline V gene lookup returns CDR1 ENHRY and CDR2 SYGVKD. The CDR3 extends over 15 amino acids. Trimming took off 3 bases at V and 2 bases at J, with 13 bases between the two ends. Clones were sequenced by immunoSEQ multiplex PCR, and TCRdb holds only the in-frame ones, with some missing. The table shows about 2.2 million clones, with around 93% occurring only once. Terminally differentiated effector memory CD45RA+ cells were excluded from the naive CD8 cells, which were CD45RO-negative and positively selected for CCR7. Study-level points and caveats: Larger richness was generally estimated for naive than memory subsets. The naive CD4 repertoires of several donors were compared, and approximately 5.3% of clonotypes were shared.

The clonotype was recovered from a man between 18 and 35 years old in good health. Some clones in this sample may be carry-over from other donors' samples. V and J are TRBV10-3 and TRBJ1-1; D gene uncertain. The sequencing sample was made of naive CD8+ T cells from PBMCs. The CDR3 here is CAISDSREGNTEAFF. The CDR3, as DNA: TGTGCCATCAGTGATAGTAGGGAAGGAAACACTGAAGCTTTCTTT.